The 29 T cell receptor beta chains presented below share a single source sample, sequenced in a study of shared T cell receptors in the human thymus. Using immunoSEQ multiplex PCR, the repertoire was profiled, and TCRdb retains in-frame clones only, with some absent. The sample includes hundreds of thousands of clones, approximately 89% of them seen just once. The sample was also linked to a second study, of human thymus T cells.

Sequencing input: thymocytes. Source of these receptors: a boy younger than two with a congenital heart defect.

The rearrangement uses TRBV5-6 and TRBJ1-2, with D perhaps TRBD1 (6 bases). Germline assignment: CDR1 SGHDT and CDR2 YYEEEE. V gave up 2 bases and J gave up 5 bases, with 13 bases separating them. The CDR3 extends over 14 amino acids. This CDR3 reads CASSFLNRAYGYTF. The CDR3 bases are TGTGCCAGCAGCTTTCTGAACAGGGCATATGGCTACACCTTC. Complete variable domain (other parts from reference TRBV5-6 and TRBJ1-2): DAGVTQSPTHLIKTRGQQVTLRCSPKSGHDTVSWYQQALGQGPQFIFQYYEEEERQRGNFPDRFSGHQFPNYSSELNVNALLLGDSALYLCASSFLNRAYGYTFGSGTRLTVV.

The gene calls are TRBV6-4 and TRBJ1-4, with D tentatively TRBD1 (5 bases). The CDR3 spans 13 residues. V lost 3 bases to trimming and J lost 8 bases, with 10 bases between them. CDR1 MRHNA and CDR2 SNTAGT come from the germline V gene. CDR3 sequence (DNA): TGTGCCAGCAGTGAAGGAAGGGGAGAAAAACTGTTTTTT. Protein product: CASSEGRGEKLFF.

The V gene is TRBV14, the J gene TRBJ2-7; 15 nucleotides align to TRBD2. The CDR3 contains 19 residues. Germline V gene data show CDR1 as SGHDN and CDR2 as FVKESK. V was pared by 0 bases and J by 4 bases, with 10 bases of the junction left unmatched. The chain's CDR3 is CASSQDRTSGRAGIYEQYF. CDR3 bases: TGTGCCAGCAGCCAAGACCGGACTAGCGGGAGGGCAGGGATATACGAGCAGTACTTC.

The chain uses TRBV18 and TRBJ1-1, with TRBD1 matching 12 bases. Germline V lookup: CDR1 KGHSH, CDR2 LQKENI. Losses at the gene ends were 3 bases for V and 4 bases for J; bases not matched to a gene: 12. The CDR3 length is 18 residues. This chain's CDR3 is CASSPWRGQGAGGTEAFF. The CDR3 nucleotides read TGTGCCAGCTCACCTTGGCGGGGACAGGGGGCCGGAGGCACTGAAGCTTTCTTT.

The rearrangement joins TRBV6-5 to TRBJ2-7; 7 bases agree with TRBD2. This CDR3 is built from 14 residues. Germline V gene data show CDR1 as MNHEY and CDR2 as SVGAGI. V lost 0 bases and J lost 2; bases outside the gene matches: 1. Here the CDR3 reads CASSYSGTTYEQYF. The CDR3 DNA reads as TGTGCCAGCAGTTACTCGGGGACTACCTACGAGCAGTACTTC.

This clone was seen a few times. V gene TRBV28 combines with J gene TRBJ2-3, with 12 bases lining up with TRBD2. Trimming cost V 5 bases and J 1 base; bases outside gene matches: 13. The germline CDR1 and CDR2 sequences are MDHEN and SYDVKM. There are 19 residues in the CDR3. The DNA of the CDR3 is TGTGCCAGCAGTCATGAGGGGACTAGCGGGTACCACGGCACAGATACGCAGTATTTT. As protein: CASSHEGTSGYHGTDTQYF.

The genes are TRBV5-6 and TRBJ1-1; the D is unclear. V gave up 9 bases and J gave up 1 base, with 10 bases separating them. The CDR3 extends over 12 amino acids. CDR1 is SGHDT, CDR2 YYEEEE, per germline. CDR3 sequence reads: CATYSGNTEAFF. The CDR3 nucleotides read TGTGCCACTTACAGTGGGAACACTGAAGCTTTCTTT.

V gene TRBV5-1 combines with J gene TRBJ1-3; tentatively, D is TRBD1 (5 bases). This CDR3 is built from 17 residues. The germline gives CDR1 SGHRS, CDR2 YFSETQ. Trimming stripped 2 bases from V and 7 bases from J, with 22 bases between. CDR3 DNA: TGCGCCAGCAGCTTTGGGCCTAGACAGCCGCAAAATAACACCATATATTTT. Amino acid sequence: CASSFGPRQPQNNTIYF.

The CDR3 reads CAWRIGERNTIYF. In DNA form, the CDR3 reads TGTGCCTGGCGAATCGGGGAACGGAACACCATATATTTT. The J gene is TRBJ1-3, the V gene TRBV30; D is undetermined. Trimming shortened V by 5 bases and J by 7 bases, and 15 bases separated the two germline ends. CDR1 is GTSNPN, CDR2 SVGIG, per germline (reference sequence). This CDR3 contains 13 residues.

CDR3 sequence (DNA): TGTGCCAGCAGTAACCGCAGGGGGAAACTTGGCTCGTCGAGTCAGCCCCAGCATTTT. It specifies CASSNRRGKLGSSSQPQHF. This chain joins TRBV28 and TRBJ1-5; 7 bases match TRBD1. CDR1 and CDR2 (germline): MDHEN, SYDVKM. The ends lost 5 bases at V and 6 bases at J; junction bases unmatched: 22. The CDR3 extends over 19 amino acids.

This clone is a singleton in its sample. V gene TRBV5-6 combines with J gene TRBJ2-5; 11 bases map to TRBD1. There are 19 residues in the CDR3. Trimming cost V 1 base and J 3 bases; bases outside gene matches: 14. Looked up from germline, CDR1 is SGHDT and CDR2 is YYEEEE. The CDR3, as DNA: TGTGCCAGCAGCTTGTTTCCAGGTCTGGACAGGGGGCGCGAAGAGACCCAGTACTTC. Residues: CASSLFPGLDRGREETQYF. The complete variable domain, with remaining parts taken from reference TRBV5-6 and TRBJ2-5, reads DAGVTQSPTHLIKTRGQQVTLRCSPKSGHDTVSWYQQALGQGPQFIFQYYEEEERQRGNFPDRFSGHQFPNYSSELNVNALLLGDSALYLCASSLFPGLDRGREETQYFGPGTRLLVL.

The V call is TRBV5-6, the J call TRBJ2-5; D may be TRBD2 (6 bases). V dropped 5 bases and J dropped 4 bases, with 15 bases sitting between them. The length of the CDR3 is 14 residues. Looked up from germline, CDR1 is SGHDT and CDR2 is YYEEEE. The CDR3 DNA reads TGTGCCAGCAGTGGCGCCCCGGGGGTAGAGACCCAGTACTTC. Residues: CASSGAPGVETQYF.

V usage is TRBV6-5 and J usage is TRBJ1-1; no reliable D call. The V gene's germline CDR1 is MNHEY and CDR2 SVGAGI. This CDR3 region has 13 residues. Trimming cost V 9 bases and J 3 bases, with 14 bases left between them. DNA of the CDR3: TGTGCCAGGAGTCCCCAGGAGGACACTGAAGCTTTCTTT. It translates to CARSPQEDTEAFF.

The chain joins TRBV5-6 to TRBJ2-1, with 7 positions matching TRBD2. Germline CDR1 reads SGHDT; CDR2 reads YYEEEE. V was clipped by 0 bases and J by 3 bases; unmatched bases: 3. The CDR3 consists of 15 residues. CDR3 region: CASSLGTRSYNEQFF. Written as DNA, the CDR3 is TGTGCCAGCAGCTTGGGGACTAGGAGCTACAATGAGCAGTTCTTC.

This chain links TRBV6-4 with TRBJ2-1; 10 bases align to TRBD1. V was clipped by 6 bases and J by 7 bases; unmatched bases: 6. The CDR3 contains 14 residues. Germline V CDR1 and CDR2: MRHNA, SNTAGT. CDR3 protein: CASRETGGSNEQFF. CDR3 DNA sequence: TGTGCCAGCAGAGAGACAGGGGGCTCTAATGAGCAGTTCTTC.

The chain recombines TRBV5-4 with TRBJ1-2, with D tentatively TRBD1 (6 bases). Germline assignment: CDR1 SGHNT and CDR2 YYREEE (reference sequence). The CDR3 spans 19 residues. V was pared by 4 bases and J by 2 bases, with 27 bases between. CDR3 sequence (DNA): TGTGCCAGCAGCCTCACCACAGGGCAGCAGGGAGCTCCGAACTATGGCTACACCTTC. It yields the protein CASSLTTGQQGAPNYGYTF.

As regards this clone: The sample carries other DNA sequences with the same CDR3. This sequence joins TRBV27 and TRBJ2-7; TRBD1 matches 11 bases. V lost 2 bases, J lost 4 bases, and 1 base stayed unmatched. The CDR3 extends over 14 amino acids. Germline CDR1 and CDR2: MNHEY and SMNVEV (reference sequence). The CDR3 here is CASSLRDRGYEQYF. The CDR3 nucleotides are TGTGCCAGCAGTTTAAGGGACAGGGGGTACGAGCAGTACTTC.

V is TRBV2 and J is TRBJ2-4; TRBD1 is a possible D gene (6 bases). V was pared by 3 bases and J by 0 bases, with 12 bases between. CDR1 and CDR2 (germline): SNHLY, FYNNEI. The CDR3 extends over 16 amino acids. The CDR3 DNA reads as TGTGCCAGCAGTGAGTGGACAGAGATAGCCAAAAACATTCAGTACTTC. Translation gives CASSEWTEIAKNIQYF.

The rearrangement links TRBV9 to TRBJ2-1; 8 bases are shared with TRBD1. Germline lookup yields CDR1 SGDLS and CDR2 YYNGEE. This CDR3 region has 14 residues. V was pared by 4 bases and J by 6 bases, with 6 bases of the junction left unmatched. CDR3: CASSTRTGFNEQFF. In DNA form, the CDR3 reads TGTGCCAGCAGCACCCGGACAGGGTTCAATGAGCAGTTCTTC. Full variable domain (outside the CDR3, taken from reference TRBV9 and TRBJ2-1): DSGVTQTPKHLITATGQRVTLRCSPRSGDLSVYWYQQSLDQGLQFLIQYYNGEERAKGNILERFSAQQFPDLHSELNLSSLELGDSALYFCASSTRTGFNEQFFGPGTRLTVL.

V usage is TRBV19 and J usage is TRBJ1-1; no clear D gene. The CDR3 loop spans 18 amino acids. The ends were cut back, 5 bases at V and 0 bases at J, with 22 bases in the middle. Germline V gene data show CDR1 as LNHDA and CDR2 as SQIVND (reference sequence). CDR3 bases: TGTGCCAGTAGTGCAGGTCTAGGCGCGGGTTATATGAACACTGAAGCTTTCTTT. This sequence encodes CASSAGLGAGYMNTEAFF.

V usage is TRBV4-1 and J usage is TRBJ1-2; the match to TRBD1 covers 9 bases. The CDR3 contains 17 residues. Germline V gene sequence: CDR1 MGHRA, CDR2 YSYEKL. V was clipped by 2 bases and J by 6 bases; unmatched bases: 13. The CDR3 region is CASSQRGVVGQGDGYTF. CDR3 DNA sequence: TGCGCCAGCAGCCAAAGGGGGGTAGTGGGACAGGGAGATGGCTACACCTTC.

The chain employs TRBV4-1 and TRBJ1-5; D is ambiguous. This CDR3 is 14 amino acids long. Between the trimmed V and J ends, which lost 4 bases and 3 bases, there was a span of 10 bases. Looked up from germline, CDR1 is MGHRA and CDR2 is YSYEKL. The CDR3 nucleotides are TGCGCCAGCAGCCTCCAGGCGCTCAATCAGCCCCAGCATTTT. It yields the protein CASSLQALNQPQHF.

This rearrangement joins TRBV18 to TRBJ2-5; TRBD1 might be the D (6 bases). V was clipped by 0 bases and J by 5 bases, with 13 bases between them. CDR3 length: 15 amino acids. CDR1 KGHSH and CDR2 LQKENI come from the germline V gene. The CDR3 sequence: CASSPPQGQGETQYF. In DNA form, the CDR3 reads TGTGCCAGCTCACCACCCCAGGGGCAGGGCGAGACCCAGTACTTC.

The gene calls are TRBV6-5 and TRBJ2-3, with D possibly TRBD1 on 6 matching bases. The germline gives CDR1 MNHEY, CDR2 SVGAGI. The length of the CDR3 is 14 residues. Trimming cost V 4 bases and J 2 bases, with 10 bases left between them. The CDR3 is CASSFRDTTDTQYF. The CDR3 region has the DNA TGTGCCAGCAGTTTCCGGGACACCACAGATACGCAGTATTTT.

This clone has just one count. V is TRBV2 and J is TRBJ1-1, with D unclear. Trimming removed 7 bases from V and 5 bases from J, with 14 bases in between. Germline V gene data show CDR1 as SNHLY and CDR2 as FYNNEI. The CDR3 is made up of 13 amino acids. As DNA, the CDR3 is TGTGCCAGCAAGGACGGGGAAAGTACTGAAGCTTTCTTT. Translation gives CASKDGESTEAFF.

The rearrangement uses TRBV13 and TRBJ2-1, with 9 bases identical to TRBD1. Germline CDR1 reads PRHDT; CDR2 reads FYEKMQ (reference sequence). Unmatched junction bases numbered 6, after V lost 2 bases and J lost 7 bases. This CDR3 is 15 amino acids long. The CDR3 nucleotides read TGTGCCAGCAGCTTACTACAGGGGGCTAAAAATGAGCAGTTCTTC. This gives the protein CASSLLQGAKNEQFF.

This rearrangement joins TRBV27 to TRBJ2-3; 7 bases align to TRBD1. CDR1 and CDR2 (germline): MNHEY, SMNVEV (reference sequence). This CDR3 is 14 amino acids long. The V and J ends lost 3 bases and 5 bases, in that order; junction bases with no gene match: 5. The DNA of the CDR3 is TGTGCCAGCAGTTTGAGGGGGCCAATAGATACGCAGTATTTT. It encodes CASSLRGPIDTQYF.

This chain links TRBV19 with TRBJ2-7; 12 bases agree with TRBD1. CDR3 length: 17 amino acids. CDR1 is LNHDA, CDR2 SQIVND, per germline (reference sequence). V lost 3 bases, J lost 2 bases, and 8 bases stayed unmatched. Written as DNA, the CDR3 is TGTGCCAGTAGTATGATAAAGGGACAGGGGGCCACCTACGAGCAGTACTTC. Protein sequence: CASSMIKGQGATYEQYF.

The V gene is TRBV14, the J gene TRBJ2-3, with D uncertain. CDR1 SGHDN and CDR2 FVKESK come from the germline V gene. This CDR3 has 13 amino acids. The V and J ends lost 9 bases and 4 bases respectively, with 14 bases between them. CDR3 sequence: CARRYGGPDTQYF. CDR3 DNA: TGTGCCAGACGGTATGGTGGGCCAGATACGCAGTATTTT.